This T cell receptor beta chain was recovered during a study of cytomegalovirus exposure and HLA in healthy donors. In germline, CDR1 is SGHTA, CDR2 FQGTGA. The V and J ends lost 3 bases and 1 base respectively, with 12 bases between them. This CDR3 contains 15 residues. Amplification used 60 Vbeta primers and 13 Jbeta primers. The data were produced by immunoSEQ multiplex PCR, yet TCRdb's version contains in-frame clones alone and is incomplete. The sample holds around 200,000 clones, 80% seen once. This TCR was sampled from a boy younger than 18 in good health and CMV-seronegative. This chain connects TRBV7-3 to TRBJ1-1; maybe TRBD1 (5 bases). Sequenced input: PBMCs. The CDR3, as DNA: TGTGCCAGCAGCTTCCTAAGAAGGGGGAACACTGAAGCTTTCTTT. This gives the protein CASSFLRRGNTEAFF.